A selection of T cell receptor beta chains follows, all from one sample in a study of blood T cell repertoires in COVID-19. Using immunoSEQ multiplex PCR, the repertoire was profiled, and TCRdb retains in-frame clones only, with some absent. This table holds fewer than 450,000 clones, 75% to 90% found once. Sample: peripheral blood. Every receptor here comes from a woman in her forties or fifties with COVID-19, enrolled during active disease. Each CDR3 is given with its conserved first and last residue. The D gene is left open where the match is weak. Size is omitted from some rows. Given values are once, few, many or a class for expanded clones.

CDR3 DNA	CDR3 protein	D gene	clone size	V gene	J gene
TGTGCCAGCAGCCTCCGACAGAATTACAATTCACCCCTCCACTTT	CASSLRQNYNSPLHF	NA	NA	TRBV13	TRBJ1-6
TGTGCCAGCAGCGCCACGACGGGTGGGGCGGCGGTACTGTTCTTC	CASSATTGGAAVLFF	NA	NA	TRBV9	TRBJ2-1
TGTGCCAGCAGCTTAGACGGCCATATGGAGCAAGAGACCCAGTACTTC	CASSLDGHMEQETQYF	NA	NA	TRBV7-9	TRBJ2-5
TGTGCCAGCGGATCCTGGGACAGACAAGAGACCCAGTACTTC	CASGSWDRQETQYF	TRBD1	once	TRBV27	TRBJ2-5
TGCGCCAGCAGCCAACGGACAGGGCGGAATTCACCCCTCCACTTT	CASSQRTGRNSPLHF	TRBD1	NA	TRBV4-3	TRBJ1-6
TGTGCCAGCTCACCGCGTACAGGGGGGACAGATACGCAGTATTTT	CASSPRTGGTDTQYF	TRBD1	NA	TRBV18	TRBJ2-3
TGTGCCAGCAGCCTCGGGACATACGGGGGGGAGACCCAGTACTTC	CASSLGTYGGETQYF	NA	NA	TRBV11-3	TRBJ2-5
TGTGCCAGCAGCTACAGACAGGGCGATAAGCCCTACGAGCAGTACTTC	CASSYRQGDKPYEQYF	TRBD1	NA	TRBV7-2	TRBJ2-7
TGTGCCAGCAGCTTAGCGGGTGGCGGTTACAATGAGCAGTTCTTC	CASSLAGGGYNEQFF	NA	NA	TRBV11-3	TRBJ2-1
TGCGCCAGCAAGAAAGCGGGTAACACAGATACGCAGTATTTT	CASKKAGNTDTQYF	NA	NA	TRBV5-1	TRBJ2-3
TGTGCCAGCAGTTACGGCGGGACAGACTCCTACGAGCAGTACTTC	CASSYGGTDSYEQYF	NA	NA	TRBV6-2/TRBV6-3	TRBJ2-7
TGTGCCAGCAGTTACTGGGGGGACTCCACTGAAGCTTTCTTT	CASSYWGDSTEAFF	NA	NA	TRBV6-2/TRBV6-3	TRBJ1-1
TGTGCCAGCAGTGAATCCAGGGGGAAGACCCAGTACTTC	CASSESRGKTQYF	TRBD1	NA	TRBV2	TRBJ2-5
TGTGCCAGCAGTTTATGGCAGAAGAACACTGAAGCTTTCTTT	CASSLWQKNTEAFF	NA	NA	TRBV28	TRBJ1-1